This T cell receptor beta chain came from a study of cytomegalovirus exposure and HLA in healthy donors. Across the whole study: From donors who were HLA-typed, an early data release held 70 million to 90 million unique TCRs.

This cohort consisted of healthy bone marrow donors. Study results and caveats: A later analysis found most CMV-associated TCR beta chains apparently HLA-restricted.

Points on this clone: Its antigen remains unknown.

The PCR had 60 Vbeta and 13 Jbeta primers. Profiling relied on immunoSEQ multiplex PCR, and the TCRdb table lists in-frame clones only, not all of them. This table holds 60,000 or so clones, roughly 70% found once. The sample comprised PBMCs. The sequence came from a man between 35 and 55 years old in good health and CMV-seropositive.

The CDR3 here is CASSLKTALYGYTF. For the CDR3, the DNA is TGTGCCAGCAGCTTAAAGACAGCTCTATATGGCTACACCTTC. The V and J genes are TRBV5-4 and TRBJ1-2, with D perhaps TRBD1 (5 bases). The V end was cut by 2 bases, the J end by 5 bases, with 13 bases between. The CDR3 spans 14 residues. Germline CDR1 is SGHNT and CDR2 is YYREEE (reference sequence). Full variable domain (missing parts from reference TRBV5-4 and TRBJ1-2): ETGVTQSPTHLIKTRGQQVTLRCSSQSGHNTVSWYQQALGQGPQFIFQYYREEENGRGNFPPRFSGLQFPNYSSELNVNALELDDSALYLCASSLKTALYGYTFGSGTRLTVV.